This T cell receptor beta chain was sequenced for a study of blood T cell repertoires in COVID-19. The wider study: PBMCs, B-cell-depleted T cells, or T cells provided the cDNA or gDNA that made up the material.

Only in-frame clones appear in the TCRdb table, and some are missing; sequencing was by immunoSEQ multiplex PCR. The sample yields some 300,000 clones, around 90% seen once. This CDR3 region has 14 residues. Germline CDR1 is LNHDA and CDR2 is SQIVND (reference sequence). V gave up 3 bases and J gave up 2 bases, with 11 bases separating them. The V gene is TRBV19, the J gene TRBJ2-7; weak D call: TRBD2 (5 bases). This TCR was recovered from a man in his 70s with acute or convalescent COVID-19. The sample taken for sequencing was peripheral blood. The CDR3 DNA is TGTGCCAGTAGTATTGGAGGTGTCCCCTACGAGCAGTACTTC. The encoded protein is CASSIGGVPYEQYF. Together with reference TRBV19 and TRBJ2-7, the CDR3 gives the full variable domain: DGGITQSPKYLFRKEGQNVTLSCEQNLNHDAMYWYRQDPGQGLRLIYYSQIVNDFQKGDIAEGYSVSREKKESFPLTVTSAQKNPTAFYLCASSIGGVPYEQYFGPGTRLTVT.